Shown below are 9 T cell receptor beta chains from a single sample sequenced in a study of radiation and T cells in renal cell carcinoma. Sequencing was performed with immunoSEQ multiplex PCR; in TCRdb, only in-frame clones are kept and a portion is missing. The sample has nearly 20,000 clones, less than 65% seen once. Treatment in this sample: 15 Gy SBRT to primary tumor, nephrectomy 4 weeks later. This material consisted of tumor tissue, taken from a patient whose treatment included radiotherapy and nephrectomy. All receptors derive from a woman between 65 and 79 years old with renal cell carcinoma.

This clone was seen more than once but under ten times. The CDR3 nucleotides read TGTGCCAGCGGCCGCGGGGGGCCGGGCGAGCAGTACTTC. Its protein is CASGRGGPGEQYF. This chain uses TRBV2 with TRBJ2-7, with TRBD2 matching 8 bases. Germline V gene lookup returns CDR1 SNHLY and CDR2 FYNNEI. CDR3 length equals 13 residues. V shed 8 bases and J 6 bases; nucleotides not matched to a gene: 9.

The chain combines TRBV5-4 with TRBJ2-2; TRBD2 agrees at 8 bases. CDR1 and CDR2 from the germline V gene are SGHNT and YYREEE (reference sequence). The CDR3 sequence is 16 residues long. V gave up 2 bases and J gave up 1 base; unmatched junction bases: 4. CDR3 protein: CASSFDLAGNTGELFF. CDR3 DNA: TGTGCCAGCAGCTTTGATCTAGCGGGGAACACCGGGGAGCTGTTTTTT.

This clone was detected a few times. The chain combines TRBV19 with TRBJ2-1, with TRBD2 matching 10 bases. The CDR3 loop spans 16 amino acids. The trim removed 0 bases at V and 4 bases at J, leaving 3 bases unmatched. Germline V gene lookup returns CDR1 LNHDA and CDR2 SQIVND (reference sequence). The CDR3 loop is CASSIDLAGDYNEQFF. The CDR3 DNA sequence: TGTGCCAGTAGTATAGACCTAGCGGGGGATTACAATGAGCAGTTCTTC. Full variable domain (rest looked up from reference TRBV19 and TRBJ2-1): DGGITQSPKYLFRKEGQNVTLSCEQNLNHDAMYWYRQDPGQGLRLIYYSQIVNDFQKGDIAEGYSVSREKKESFPLTVTSAQKNPTAFYLCASSIDLAGDYNEQFFGPGTRLTVL.

The rearrangement links TRBV7-9 to TRBJ2-5; 9 bases are shared with TRBD2. The V gene end was trimmed by 5 bases and the J gene end by 9 bases; junction bases not matched to a gene: 7. The CDR3 has 13 amino acids. Germline V lookup: CDR1 SEHNR, CDR2 FQNEAQ (reference sequence). This CDR3 reads CASSPLAGVAQYF. The CDR3 bases are TGTGCCAGCAGCCCCTTAGCGGGGGTGGCCCAGTACTTC. Looking up the rest from reference TRBV7-9 and TRBJ2-5 gives the full variable domain: DTGVSQNPRHKITKRGQNVTFRCDPISEHNRLYWYRQTLGQGPEFLTYFQNEAQLEKSRLLSDRFSAERPKGSFSTLEIQRTEQGDSAMYLCASSPLAGVAQYFGPGTRLLVL.

This clone showed up just a few times. The chain is built from TRBV18 and TRBJ2-5; D might be TRBD1 (5 bases). The germline gives CDR1 KGHSH, CDR2 LQKENI. The CDR3 has 14 amino acids. V dropped 2 bases and J dropped 4 bases, with 11 bases sitting between them. The CDR3 DNA is TGTGCCAGCTCACCAAGGGAAACAGGAGAGACCCAGTACTTC. The encoded protein is CASSPRETGETQYF.

V usage is TRBV9 and J usage is TRBJ2-6; a weak D match, TRBD1 (6 bases). The CDR3 has 15 residues. Trimming removed 2 bases from V and 3 bases from J, with 9 bases in between. Germline V CDR1 and CDR2: SGDLS, YYNGEE. Here the CDR3 DNA reads TGTGCCAGCAGCGTGGGGGCTCTTGGGGCCAACGTCCTGACTTTC. Protein product: CASSVGALGANVLTF.

The gene calls are TRBV11-2 and TRBJ2-6; D gene unclear. The CDR3 has 14 amino acids. Germline CDR1 reads SGHAT; CDR2 reads FQNNGV. The V gene lost 4 bases and the J gene lost 0 bases, with 4 bases spanning the gap. CDR3 in DNA: TGTGCCAGCAGCTCAAGCTCTGGGGCCAACGTCCTGACTTTC. Protein product: CASSSSSGANVLTF.

This clone turned up a few times. The chain combines TRBV29-1 with TRBJ1-3; no reliable D call. The V gene lost 4 bases and the J gene lost 4 bases, with 14 bases spanning the gap. From germline, CDR1 is SQVTM and CDR2 ANQGSEA. The length of the CDR3 is 14 residues. The DNA for the CDR3 is TGCAGCGTTGTTGGCGGCAAGAACGGAAACACCATATATTTT. Translation gives CSVVGGKNGNTIYF.

The chain couples TRBV28 to TRBJ1-4; the D is unclear. Trimming took 2 bases from V and 5 from J, leaving 12 bases between them. The length of the CDR3 is 15 residues. Germline assignment: CDR1 MDHEN and CDR2 SYDVKM. In nucleotides, the CDR3 is TGTGCCAGCAGTTTAAGAGGGTTTCGGAATGAAAAACTGTTTTTT. Translation: CASSLRGFRNEKLFF.